This entry lists 2 T cell receptor beta chains sequenced from one sample in a study of T-cell reconstitution after alpha-beta-depleted transplantation in children. Unique molecular identifiers were built into the TCRbeta library. In TCRdb, the PCR reads were re-called with MiXCR into one record per CDR3 protein. The table includes about 130,000 distinct CDR3 sequences, around a tenth detected once. Sequencing used PBMCs, mostly from graft donor cells, obtained 180 days after TCRalphabeta/CD19-depleted stem cell transplant. The receptors were gathered from a girl younger than two who had a stem cell transplant for combined immunodeficiency, so the T cells may come from the graft donor.

At least ten counts were recorded for this clonotype. The chain joins TRBV20-1 to TRBJ2-3; D unresolved. The CDR3 is made up of 13 amino acids. Germline CDR1 reads DFQATT; CDR2 reads SNEGSKA (reference sequence). Trimming stripped 0 bases from V and 2 bases from J, with 6 bases between. The CDR3 protein is CSARDPFTDTQYF. In DNA form, the CDR3 reads TGCAGTGCTAGAGACCCGTTCACAGATACGCAGTATTTT.

The rearrangement uses TRBV9 and TRBJ1-2, with D maybe TRBD1 (6 bases). Per germline, CDR1 SGDLS and CDR2 YYNGEE. The CDR3 contains 15 residues. V lost 1 base to trimming and J lost 5 bases, with 15 bases between them. The CDR3 loop reads CASSVSPGAPYGYTF. CDR3 sequence (DNA): TGTGCCAGCAGCGTATCGCCGGGGGCCCCATATGGCTACACCTTC.